The TCR beta chain under discussion was sequenced for a study of T cell responses to AZD1222 COVID-19 vaccine. Regarding the study as a whole: Reports indicate that nearly half of spike-specific TCRs are directed at unmutated variant regions. Donor demographics were predominantly white British with a female majority; clonal diversity may be underestimated.

A word on this clone: Its cognate antigen is unknown.

Trimming removed 1 base from V and 6 bases from J, with 4 bases in between. The V gene's germline CDR1 is LGHDT and CDR2 YNNKEL (reference sequence). The CDR3 totals 12 residues. The data were produced by immunoSEQ multiplex PCR, yet TCRdb's version contains in-frame clones alone and is incomplete. The sample lists about 120,000 clones; around 90% were seen once. This sequence was found in an adult who received the AZD1222 COVID-19 vaccine. The chain is built from TRBV3-1 (or the pseudogene TRBV3-2) and TRBJ1-5; D is ambiguous. The sequences come from peripheral blood, collected 28 days after the second AZD1222 dose. The CDR3 is CASSQGSQPQHF. The DNA of the CDR3 is TGTGCCAGCAGCCAAGGCAGTCAGCCCCAGCATTTT.